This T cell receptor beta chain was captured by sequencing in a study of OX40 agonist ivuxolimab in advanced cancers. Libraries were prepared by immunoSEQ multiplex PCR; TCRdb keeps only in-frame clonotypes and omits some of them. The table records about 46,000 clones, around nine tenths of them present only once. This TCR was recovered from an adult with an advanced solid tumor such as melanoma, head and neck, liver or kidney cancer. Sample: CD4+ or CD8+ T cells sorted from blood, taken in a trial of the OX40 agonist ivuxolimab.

The DNA of the CDR3 is TGTGCCAGCAGTTTCGGGCCTAACAATGAGCAGTTCTTC. It is translated as CASSFGPNNEQFF. This chain links TRBV27 with TRBJ2-1; D uncertain. From germline, CDR1 is MNHEY and CDR2 SMNVEV (reference sequence). This CDR3 is 13 amino acids long. V lost 3 bases to trimming and J lost 5 bases, with 8 bases between them.